This entry lists 18 T cell receptor beta chains sequenced from one sample in a study of blood T cell repertoires in COVID-19. The table came from immunoSEQ multiplex PCR; TCRdb's copy has only in-frame clones and leaves some out. The data contain over 200,000 clones, 85% of them singletons. The sequencing input was PBMCs or T cells enriched from blood (not recorded which). Receptors were obtained from a man aged 35-49 years who had recovered from COVID-19.

The chain couples TRBV28 to TRBJ1-1, with unresolved D. This CDR3 spans 13 amino acids. Trimming shortened V by 5 bases and J by 4 bases, and 11 bases separated the two germline ends. CDR1 is MDHEN, CDR2 SYDVKM, per germline. CDR3 coding DNA: TGTGCCAGCAGTCTTGGTGGAGGCACTGAAGCTTTCTTT. Translating gives CASSLGGGTEAFF. The complete variable domain, with remaining parts taken from reference TRBV28 and TRBJ1-1, reads DVKVTQSSRYLVKRTGEKVFLECVQDMDHENMFWYRQDPGLGLRLIYFSYDVKMKEKGDIPEGYSVSREKKERFSLILESASTNQTSMYLCASSLGGGTEAFFGQGTRLTVV.

This chain uses TRBV28 with TRBJ1-1; the D is unclear. The CDR3 consists of 16 residues. The V end lost 1 base, the J end lost 7 bases, and 19 bases lay between the germline ends. Looked up from germline, CDR1 is MDHEN and CDR2 is SYDVKM. The CDR3 nucleotides read TGTGCCAGCAGTTTATATGCGGGCAGCTCTGGGGATGAAGCTTTCTTT. It is translated as CASSLYAGSSGDEAFF.

J is TRBJ2-4 and V is TRBV5-6; 8 bases align to TRBD2. The CDR3 is made up of 14 amino acids. V trimming: 0 bases; J trimming: 6 bases; junction bases outside the gene matches: 2. The germline V gene encodes CDR1 SGHDT and CDR2 YYEEEE. CDR3 sequence: CASSLGREGNIQYF. The DNA for the CDR3 is TGTGCCAGCAGCTTGGGTCGGGAGGGAAACATTCAGTACTTC.

The chain joins TRBV10-2 to TRBJ1-2, with 10 bases identical to TRBD1. Per the germline V gene, CDR1 is WSHSY and CDR2 is SAAADI. Germline trimming cut 7 bases from V and 7 bases from J; bases unmatched to any gene: 9. The CDR3 spans 14 residues. CDR3 DNA: TGCGCCAGCAAGAAACCCGGGACAGGGGCTGGCTACACCTTC. Its translation: CASKKPGTGAGYTF.

The chain has TRBV6-1 and TRBJ1-3, with TRBD1 matching 10 bases. CDR1 and CDR2 from the germline V gene are MNHNS and SASEGT. V trimming: 1 base; J trimming: 4 bases; junction bases outside the gene matches: 1. The CDR3 sequence is 15 residues long. The CDR3 region has the DNA TGTGCCAGCAGTGAAGGGACAGGGGGGGGAAACACCATATATTTT. Encoded protein: CASSEGTGGGNTIYF.

In its sample, this clone was seen a few times. The chain employs TRBV11-3 and TRBJ2-7; tentatively, D is TRBD1 (6 bases). The germline V and J ends were trimmed by 1 base and 1 base, with 11 bases remaining between them. Germline values: CDR1 SGHNT, CDR2 YENEEA. This CDR3 has 15 amino acids. The CDR3 sequence is CASSLGGDTSYEQYF. DNA for the CDR3: TGTGCCAGCAGCTTAGGTGGGGACACGTCCTACGAGCAGTACTTC.

The chain has TRBV29-1 and TRBJ2-1, with 9 bases lining up with TRBD2. The CDR3 is 14 residues long. J was trimmed by 9 bases and V by 6 bases; bases with no gene match: 12. Germline V gene lookup returns CDR1 SQVTM and CDR2 ANQGSEA. As DNA, the CDR3 is TGCAGCGTGTCTCTAACTAGCGGGTCTAGTGAGCAGTTCTTC. Translated: CSVSLTSGSSEQFF.

The chain uses TRBV5-6 and TRBJ1-3, with TRBD1 as a possible D gene (5 bases). Per the germline V gene, CDR1 is SGHDT and CDR2 is YYEEEE. The CDR3 is made up of 14 amino acids. V was clipped by 0 bases and J by 2 bases, with 6 bases between them. The CDR3 spells CASSLGRAGNTIYF. The CDR3 DNA reads as TGTGCCAGCAGCTTGGGCAGGGCTGGAAACACCATATATTTT.

This rearrangement joins TRBV7-8 to TRBJ2-7, with D maybe TRBD2 (7 bases). V gave up 2 bases and J gave up 4 bases, with 12 bases separating them. This CDR3 is built from 14 residues. Germline V lookup: CDR1 SGHVS, CDR2 FQNEAQ. The CDR3 region has the DNA TGTGCCAGCAGCTTACGAGGGGGGGGTTACGAGCAGTACTTC. Encoded protein: CASSLRGGGYEQYF. Together with reference TRBV7-8 and TRBJ2-7, the CDR3 gives the full variable domain: GAGVSQSPRYKVAKRGQDVALRCDPISGHVSLFWYQQALGQGPEFLTYFQNEAQLDKSGLPSDRFFAERPEGSVSTLKIQRTQQEDSAVYLCASSLRGGGYEQYFGPGTRLTVT.

This chain joins TRBV7-2 and TRBJ2-7; 9 bases align to TRBD1. V was clipped by 5 bases and J by 3 bases; unmatched bases: 5. CDR3 length: 14 residues. CDR1 is SGHTA and CDR2 is FQGNSA in the germline V gene. Here the CDR3 reads CASSADRGGYEQYF. CDR3 nucleotide sequence: TGTGCCAGCAGCGCGGACAGGGGAGGCTACGAGCAGTACTTC.

The J gene is TRBJ2-7, the V gene TRBV27; D gene unclear. V lost 0 bases and J 3 bases, leaving 9 bases between the germline ends. Looked up from germline, CDR1 is MNHEY and CDR2 is SMNVEV (reference sequence). This CDR3 is built from 14 residues. The CDR3, as DNA: TGTGCCAGCAGTTTATCGAGCCCTGACTACGAGCAGTACTTC. Its protein is CASSLSSPDYEQYF.

This clone was seen a few times. CDR3 in amino acids: CASSWGDRQRAEAFF. The CDR3 nucleotides are TGCGCCAGCAGCTGGGGGGACAGGCAGCGCGCTGAAGCTTTCTTT. The rearrangement joins TRBV5-1 to TRBJ1-1, with 8 positions matching TRBD1. The CDR3 extends over 15 amino acids. J was trimmed by 6 bases and V by 3 bases; bases with no gene match: 10. Germline V gene sequence: CDR1 SGHRS, CDR2 YFSETQ.

The rearrangement uses TRBV11-2 and TRBJ1-5, with 7 bases matching TRBD1. Germline V gene lookup returns CDR1 SGHAT and CDR2 FQNNGV. This CDR3 has 15 amino acids. Trimming cost V 1 base and J 2 bases; bases outside gene matches: 2. This CDR3 is CASSLGQGGNQPQHF. CDR3 nucleotides: TGTGCCAGCAGCTTAGGACAGGGAGGCAATCAGCCCCAGCATTTT.

This clone has just one count. The rearrangement links TRBV7-6 to TRBJ2-5, with a tentative D call TRBD1 (5 bases). The germline V gene encodes CDR1 SGHVS and CDR2 FNYEAQ. The CDR3 consists of 16 residues. Between the trimmed V and J ends, which lost 3 bases and 3 bases, there was a span of 17 bases. CDR3 region: CASSFNGQSVKETQYF. CDR3 coding DNA: TGTGCCAGCAGCTTTAATGGACAATCGGTCAAAGAGACCCAGTACTTC. The full variable domain, its missing parts supplied by reference TRBV7-6 and TRBJ2-5, is GAGVSQSPRYKVTKRGQDVALRCDPISGHVSLYWYRQALGQGPEFLTYFNYEAQQDKSGLPNDRFSAERPEGSISTLTIQRTEQRDSAMYRCASSFNGQSVKETQYFGPGTRLLVL.

The chain couples TRBV7-9 to TRBJ1-5; D is perhaps TRBD1 (6 bases). The CDR3 consists of 18 residues. The V and J ends lost 5 bases and 1 base respectively, with 21 bases between them. In germline, CDR1 is SEHNR, CDR2 FQNEAQ (reference sequence). CDR3 DNA: TGTGCCAGCAGCAGCCGGACCCGGACAGATGCGAGCAATCAGCCCCAGCATTTT. This sequence encodes CASSSRTRTDASNQPQHF.

The chain combines TRBV6-2 or TRBV6-3 with TRBJ1-4; tentatively, D is TRBD1 (5 bases). Germline V lookup: CDR1 MNHEY, CDR2 SVGEGT. This CDR3 is 15 amino acids long. Between the trimmed V and J ends, which lost 2 bases and 8 bases, there was a span of 15 bases. Here the CDR3 reads CASSYGQPALEKLFF. The CDR3 DNA reads as TGTGCCAGCAGTTACGGACAACCGGCTCTGGAAAAACTGTTTTTT.

The chain employs TRBV24-1 and TRBJ2-1; TRBD1 matches at 9 bases. Germline CDR1 is KGHDR and CDR2 is SFDVKD. Germline trimming cut 9 bases from V and 6 bases from J; bases unmatched to any gene: 11. The CDR3 is 15 residues long. The CDR3 sequence is CATGTGTGNRNEQFF. The CDR3 DNA reads TGTGCCACCGGGACCGGGACAGGGAATCGCAATGAGCAGTTCTTC.

The J gene is TRBJ2-7, the V gene TRBV7-8; 7 positions match TRBD2. This CDR3 has 15 amino acids. Germline lookup yields CDR1 SGHVS and CDR2 FQNEAQ. With 1 base clipped from V and 2 bases from J, the junction kept 5 bases outside the gene matches. The CDR3 region is CASSLEGLSTYEQYF. The CDR3 nucleotides are TGTGCCAGCAGCTTAGAGGGACTATCGACCTACGAGCAGTACTTC. The full variable domain, its missing parts supplied by reference TRBV7-8 and TRBJ2-7, is GAGVSQSPRYKVAKRGQDVALRCDPISGHVSLFWYQQALGQGPEFLTYFQNEAQLDKSGLPSDRFFAERPEGSVSTLKIQRTQQEDSAVYLCASSLEGLSTYEQYFGPGTRLTVT.